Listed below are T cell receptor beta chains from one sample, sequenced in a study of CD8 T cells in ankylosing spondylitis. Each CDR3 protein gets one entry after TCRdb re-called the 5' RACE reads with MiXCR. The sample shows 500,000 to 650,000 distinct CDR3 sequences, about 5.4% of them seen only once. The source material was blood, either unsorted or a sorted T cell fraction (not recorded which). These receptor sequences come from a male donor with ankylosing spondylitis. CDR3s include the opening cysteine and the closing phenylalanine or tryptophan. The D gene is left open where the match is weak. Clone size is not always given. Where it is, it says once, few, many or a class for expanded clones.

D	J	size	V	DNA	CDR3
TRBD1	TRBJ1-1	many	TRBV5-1	TGCGCCAGCAGCACCATTTACAGGGGGCGGAACACTGAAGCTTTCTTT	CASSTIYRGRNTEAFF
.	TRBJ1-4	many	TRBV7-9	TGTGCCAGCAGCTTAGGACAGTCAACTAATGAAAAACTGTTTTTT	CASSLGQSTNEKLFF
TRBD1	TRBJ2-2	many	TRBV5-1	TGCGCCAGCAGCTTGCAGGGGGACGTCGGGGAGCTGTTTTTT	CASSLQGDVGELFF
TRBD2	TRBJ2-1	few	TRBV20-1	TGCAGTGCGACATGGGAGCGGGAGGGAGGTGAGCAGTTCTTC	CSATWEREGGEQFF
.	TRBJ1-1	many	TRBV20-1	TGCAGTGCACCCTTAACAGGTGAAGCTTTCTTT	CSAPLTGEAFF
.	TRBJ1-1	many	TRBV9	TGTGCCAGCAGCGTTAGCCCCAAGGGACGGCAGAACACTGAAGCTTTCTTT	CASSVSPKGRQNTEAFF
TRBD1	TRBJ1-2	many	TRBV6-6	TGTGCCAGCCGGGACAGGTTTAACTATGGCTACACCTTC	CASRDRFNYGYTF
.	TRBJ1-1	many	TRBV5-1	TGCGCCAGCAGCTCCACACTGAACACTGAAGCTTTCTTT	CASSSTLNTEAFF
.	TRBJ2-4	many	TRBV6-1	TGTGCCAGCAGTGCGACTAGTCCTCCCGCCAAAAACATTCAGTACTTC	CASSATSPPAKNIQYF
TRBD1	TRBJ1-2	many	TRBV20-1	TGCAGTGCTAGCGGTCCCCAGGGGGACTATGGCTACACCTTC	CSASGPQGDYGYTF
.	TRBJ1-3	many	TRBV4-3	TGCGCCAGCAGCCCCGGGAGTGGTGGCGGAAACACCATATATTTT	CASSPGSGGGNTIYF
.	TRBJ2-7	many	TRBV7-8	TGTGCCAGCAGCCCGGGACCCTGGAATCGGGACGAGCAGTACTTC	CASSPGPWNRDEQYF
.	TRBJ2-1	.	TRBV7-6	TGTGCCACCGCGAGCGGGTGGGGCAATGAGCAGTTCTTC	CATASGWGNEQFF
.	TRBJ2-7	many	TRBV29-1	TGCAGCGTTGACTTCAGGGGTTCCTACGAGCAGTACTTC	CSVDFRGSYEQYF
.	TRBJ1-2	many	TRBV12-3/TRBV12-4	TGTGCCAGCAGTTTAGCGTATTTAGCACCCTATGGCTACACCTTC	CASSLAYLAPYGYTF
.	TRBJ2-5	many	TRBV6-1	TGTGCCAGCAGCTTGGGACGGGGGTTCGCCCAGTACTTC	CASSLGRGFAQYF
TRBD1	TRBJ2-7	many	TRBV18	TGTGCCAGCTCACCCTCGGGACAGGGTCCCTACGAGCAGTACTTC	CASSPSGQGPYEQYF
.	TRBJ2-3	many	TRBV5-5	TGTGCCAGCAGCTTGCTCGGGGCCACTAGCACAGATACGCAGTATTTT	CASSLLGATSTDTQYF
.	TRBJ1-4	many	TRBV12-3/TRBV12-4	TGTGCCAGCAGTTTACTCCCCGGGTATGAAAAACTGTTTTTT	CASSLLPGYEKLFF
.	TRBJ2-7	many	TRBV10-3	TGTGCCATCAGTGAGCGGGTAGGCAGCTCCTACGAGCAGTACTTC	CAISERVGSSYEQYF
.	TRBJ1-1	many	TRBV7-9	TGTGCCAGCAGCTTAGACATAGGGGTCACTGAAGCTTTCTTT	CASSLDIGVTEAFF
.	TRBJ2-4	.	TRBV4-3	TGCGCCAGCAGCCAAGATGGAGCAACAAAGGAAAACATTCAGTACTTC	CASSQDGATKENIQYF